Listed below are T cell receptor beta chains from one sample, sequenced in a study of kidney transplant recipient with SARS-CoV-2 infection. MiXCR, applied by TCRdb to the reads, yields one record per CDR3 protein. The sample has 200,000 to 300,000 distinct CDR3 sequences, around 30% seen once. Sequencing was performed on a blood sample, taken at baseline and between days 110 and 120 from a kidney transplant recipient. The receptor set was obtained from a male patient younger than 45 who had COVID-19 and was a kidney transplant recipient. A share of the T cells may be of graft donor origin. Both conserved end residues are part of each CDR3. Fields, in order: V gene, D gene, J gene, clone size, CDR3 protein, CDR3 DNA. A D gene is named only where the DNA matches it firmly. The size field is filled for only some rows; it gives once, few, many or a size class.

TRBV29-1,NA,TRBJ2-6,many,CSVEGAGANVLTF,TGCAGCGTTGAAGGGGCTGGGGCCAACGTCCTGACTTTC
TRBV24-1,NA,TRBJ1-2,NA,CATSNLDSTRKTYGYTF,TGTGCCACCAGTAACTTAGATAGTACCAGAAAGACCTATGGCTACACCTTC
TRBV2,NA,TRBJ2-3,many,CAADLGADTDTQYF,TGTGCCGCCGACCTCGGGGCGGACACAGATACGCAGTATTTT
TRBV6-5,NA,TRBJ1-2,many,CASSVSAECRKTYGYTF,TGTGCCAGCAGTGTGTCTGCGGAATGTAGAAAGACCTATGGCTACACCTTC
TRBV6-8,NA,TRBJ1-2,many,CASSMSERSRKTYGYTF,TGTGCCAGCAGTATGTCCGAACGCTCTAGAAAGACCTATGGCTACACCTTC
TRBV3-2,NA,TRBJ2-7,many,CASGGRPGSYEQYF,TGTGCCAGCGGGGGGCGTCCCGGCTCCTACGAGCAGTACTTC
TRBV7-7,NA,TRBJ1-2,few,CASSGLCKCRKTYGYTF,TGTGCCAGCAGCGGGCTCTGTAAGTGCCGAAAGACCTATGGCTACACCTTC
TRBV5-6,TRBD1,TRBJ1-5,many,CASSQTGTNQPQHF,TGTGCCAGCAGCCAGACAGGGACCAATCAGCCCCAGCATTTT
TRBV10-1,NA,TRBJ2-1,NA,CASSGTPGNEQFF,TGCGCCAGTTCAGGGACGCCAGGGAATGAGCAGTTCTTC
TRBV6-6,NA,TRBJ2-1,NA,CATGLGGAYNEQFF,TGTGCCACCGGTCTGGGGGGGGCATACAATGAGCAGTTCTTC
TRBV12-3/TRBV12-4,NA,TRBJ2-1,many,CASSLEQGAYNEQFF,TGTGCCAGCAGTTTAGAACAAGGCGCCTACAATGAGCAGTTCTTC
TRBV30,NA,TRBJ2-7,many,CAWSQDSEQYF,TGTGCCTGGAGCCAGGATAGCGAGCAGTACTTC
TRBV5-5,NA,TRBJ1-1,many,CASSSGPFTEAFF,TGTGCCAGCAGCTCGGGTCCCTTCACTGAAGCTTTCTTT
TRBV7-8,NA,TRBJ1-2,many,CASSARWFTRKTYGYTF,TGTGCCAGCAGCGCCCGGTGGTTTACCCGAAAGACCTATGGCTACACCTTC
TRBV9,TRBD2,TRBJ2-3,NA,CASSVAGTSGGRTDTQYF,TGTGCCAGCAGCGTAGCCGGGACTAGCGGGGGACGCACAGATACGCAGTATTTT
TRBV6-6,NA,TRBJ1-4,many,CASRERGRGEDNEKLFF,TGTGCCAGCCGCGAACGGGGGCGCGGGGAGGATAATGAAAAACTGTTTTTT
TRBV9,TRBD1,TRBJ1-2,many,CASSTQGKGGYTF,TGTGCCAGCAGCACACAGGGGAAGGGTGGCTACACCTTC
TRBV20-1,NA,TRBJ2-1,few,CSARDTAVTYNEQFF,TGCAGTGCTAGGGACACGGCGGTAACCTACAATGAGCAGTTCTTC
TRBV19,NA,TRBJ2-7,many,CASSKQLTSYEQYF,TGTGCCAGTAGTAAACAACTTACCTCCTACGAGCAGTACTTC
TRBV4-1,TRBD1,TRBJ1-3,many,CASSQEGTARNTIYF,TGCGCCAGCAGCCAAGAAGGGACAGCTAGAAACACCATATATTTT
TRBV7-8,NA,TRBJ2-7,many,CASSSNYEQYF,TGTGCCAGCAGCTCCAATTACGAGCAGTACTTC
TRBV18,NA,TRBJ2-1,few,CASSPPEGSNEQFF,TGTGCCAGCTCACCACCGGAGGGGAGCAATGAGCAGTTCTTC
TRBV6-2/TRBV6-3,NA,TRBJ2-7,many,CASSPVLYEQYF,TGTGCCAGCAGTCCGGTGCTCTACGAGCAGTACTTC
TRBV18,NA,TRBJ2-5,NA,CASSPGPGVGQETQYF,TGTGCCAGCTCACCCGGCCCCGGGGTTGGCCAAGAGACCCAGTACTTC
TRBV27,TRBD1,TRBJ2-7,many,CASRQGPGFYEQYF,TGTGCCAGCAGACAGGGGCCAGGATTCTACGAGCAGTACTTC
TRBV19,TRBD2,TRBJ2-1,NA,CASSSASGSFYNEQFF,TGTGCCAGTAGTTCCGCTAGCGGGAGCTTCTACAATGAGCAGTTCTTC
TRBV20-1,NA,TRBJ2-5,few,CSARGLQETQYF,TGCAGTGCTAGGGGGCTTCAAGAGACCCAGTACTTC
TRBV3-1,NA,TRBJ2-2,many,CASSYRSPISGLTGELFF,TGTGCCAGCAGCTATAGATCTCCCATTTCAGGCTTGACCGGGGAGCTGTTTTTT
TRBV5-4,NA,TRBJ1-2,NA,CASNAPVPGKTYGCTF,TGTGCCAGCAATGCTCCCGTACCAGGAAAGACCTATGGCTGCACCTTC
TRBV12-3/TRBV12-4,TRBD1,TRBJ1-5,few,CASSPPDRASNQPQHF,TGTGCCAGCAGTCCGCCTGACAGGGCGAGCAATCAGCCCCAGCATTTT
TRBV7-9,NA,TRBJ1-2,NA,CAGSEGHHEGKAYGYTF,TGTGCCGGCAGCGAGGGCCATCACGAGGGAAAGGCCTATGGCTACACCTTC
TRBV11-3,TRBD1,TRBJ2-1,few,CASSQGQGWNEQFF,TGTGCCAGCAGCCAGGGACAGGGATGGAATGAGCAGTTCTTC
TRBV5-1,NA,TRBJ1-2,NA,CASSLEAREGRGYTF,TGCGCCAGCAGCTTGGAAGCCAGGGAGGGCCGCGGCTACACCTTC